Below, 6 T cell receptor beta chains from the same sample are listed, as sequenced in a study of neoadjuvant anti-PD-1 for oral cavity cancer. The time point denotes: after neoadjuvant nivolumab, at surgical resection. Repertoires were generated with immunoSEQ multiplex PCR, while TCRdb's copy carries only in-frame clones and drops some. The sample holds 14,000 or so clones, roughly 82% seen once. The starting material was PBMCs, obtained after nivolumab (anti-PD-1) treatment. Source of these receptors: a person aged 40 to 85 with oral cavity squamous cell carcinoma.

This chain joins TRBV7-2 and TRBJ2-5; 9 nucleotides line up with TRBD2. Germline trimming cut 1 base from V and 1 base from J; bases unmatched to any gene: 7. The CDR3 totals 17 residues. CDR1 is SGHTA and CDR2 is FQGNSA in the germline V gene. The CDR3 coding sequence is TGTGCCAGCAGCTTAGGGTTGTCTAGCGGGATCCAAGAGACCCAGTACTTC. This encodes CASSLGLSSGIQETQYF.

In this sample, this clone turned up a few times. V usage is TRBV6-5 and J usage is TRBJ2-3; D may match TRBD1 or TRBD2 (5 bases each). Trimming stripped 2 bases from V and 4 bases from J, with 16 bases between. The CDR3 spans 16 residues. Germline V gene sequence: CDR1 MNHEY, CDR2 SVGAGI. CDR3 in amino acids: CASSYGRGPLPDTQYF. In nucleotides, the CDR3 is TGTGCCAGCAGTTACGGCCGGGGCCCGCTTCCAGATACGCAGTATTTT.

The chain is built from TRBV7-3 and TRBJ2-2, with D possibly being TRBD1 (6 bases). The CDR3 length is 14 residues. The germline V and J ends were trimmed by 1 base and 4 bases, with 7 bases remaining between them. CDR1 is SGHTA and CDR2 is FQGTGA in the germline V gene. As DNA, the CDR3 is TGTGCCAGCAGCTTAATGGGGGCCACCGGGGAGCTGTTTTTT. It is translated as CASSLMGATGELFF. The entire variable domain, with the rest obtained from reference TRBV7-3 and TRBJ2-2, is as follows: GAGVSQTPSNKVTEKGKYVELRCDPISGHTALYWYRQSLGQGPEFLIYFQGTGAADDSGLPNDRFFAVRPEGSVSTLKIQRTERGDSAVYLCASSLMGATGELFFGEGSRLTVL.

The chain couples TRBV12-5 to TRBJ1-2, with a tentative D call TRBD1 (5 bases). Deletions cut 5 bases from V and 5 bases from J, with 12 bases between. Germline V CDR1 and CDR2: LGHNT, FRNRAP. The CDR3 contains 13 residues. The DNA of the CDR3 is TGTGCTAGTGGTCGCGGGGGATTTTATGGCTACACCTTC. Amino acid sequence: CASGRGGFYGYTF. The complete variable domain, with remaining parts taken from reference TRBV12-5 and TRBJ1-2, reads DARVTQTPRHKVTEMGQEVTMRCQPILGHNTVFWYRQTMMQGLELLAYFRNRAPLDDSGMPKDRFSAEMPDATLATLKIQPSEPRDSAVYFCASGRGGFYGYTFGSGTRLTVV.

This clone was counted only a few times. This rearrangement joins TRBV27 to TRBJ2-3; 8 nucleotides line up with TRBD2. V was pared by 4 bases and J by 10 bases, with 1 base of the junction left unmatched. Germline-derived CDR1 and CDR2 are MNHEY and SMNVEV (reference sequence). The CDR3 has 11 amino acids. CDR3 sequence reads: CASSSTSAQYF. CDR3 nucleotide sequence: TGTGCCAGCAGTTCGACTAGCGCGCAGTATTTT.

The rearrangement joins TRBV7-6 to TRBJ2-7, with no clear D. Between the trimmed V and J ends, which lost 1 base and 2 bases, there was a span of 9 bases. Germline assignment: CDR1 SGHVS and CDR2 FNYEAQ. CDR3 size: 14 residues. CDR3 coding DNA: TGTGCCAGCAGCTTAGGTGGGGAAACCTACGAGCAGTACTTC. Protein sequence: CASSLGGETYEQYF.